Listed below are T cell receptor beta chains from one sample, sequenced in a study of CD8 T cells in Susac syndrome. Using its own MiXCR run on the immunoSEQ multiplex PCR reads, TCRdb lists one record per CDR3 protein. The repertoire holds 69,000 or so distinct CDR3 sequences, with around 95% as singletons. Sequencing was done on a sample of CD8+ T cells from PBMCs. All receptors derive from a human donor with multiple sclerosis. CDR3s include the opening cysteine and the closing phenylalanine or tryptophan. The D gene is left open where the match is weak. Rows give clone size only sometimes, using once, few, many, or a class for an expanded clone.

>.|TRBD2|TRBV10-3|TRBJ2-7
TGTGCCATCGGGTCCGGGACTAGCGTGTACGAGCAGTACTTC
CAIGSGTSVYEQYF
>.|TRBD2|TRBV5-1|TRBJ2-3
TGCGCCAGCAGCTCGACTAGCGGGGGCACAGATACGCAGTATTTT
CASSSTSGGTDTQYF
>.|.|TRBV20-1|TRBJ2-4
TGCAGTGCTAGAGTGGGTGGAAAAGAAGCCAAAAACATTCAGTACTTC
CSARVGGKEAKNIQYF
>.|TRBD1|TRBV12-3/TRBV12-4|TRBJ1-2
TGTGCCAGCAGCCCCCCCATGGACAGGGAGGGCTACACCTTC
CASSPPMDREGYTF
>.|.|TRBV7-3|TRBJ2-3
TGTGCCAGCAGCCCCGGGGCCGAAACAGATACGCAGTATTTT
CASSPGAETDTQYF
>.|.|TRBV3-1|TRBJ1-3
TGTGCCAGCAGCCAAGTCGGAGGCGGGCCCGGTCGCTCCATATATTTT
CASSQVGGGPGRSIYF
>.|.|TRBV7-9|TRBJ1-5
TGTGCCAGCAGTCAATTGGGAGGCAACCAGCCCCAGCATTTT
CASSQLGGNQPQHF
>.|.|TRBV7-2|TRBJ1-2
TGTGCCAGCAGCTTACCCCCTGGAGGGCGGGGCTACACCTTC
CASSLPPGGRGYTF
>once|.|TRBV13|TRBJ1-2
TGTGCCAGCAGCATGCGGACAGCCTTATTTAACTATGGCTACACCTTC
CASSMRTALFNYGYTF
>.|.|TRBV5-1|TRBJ1-1
TGCGCCAGCAGCTTGGCCATATCAGGGGTGGTCACTGAAGCTTTCTTT
CASSLAISGVVTEAFF
>.|.|TRBV20-1|TRBJ1-1
TGCAGTGCTGGTGCCGGAGCTTTCTTT
CSAGAGAFF
>.|.|TRBV12-5|TRBJ2-7
TGTGCTAGTGGTTTGGACCGTGGTGTTGGCGAGCAGTACTTC
CASGLDRGVGEQYF
>once|.|TRBV19|TRBJ2-7
TGTGCCAGTAGTATCGCGGCAGGGGAGTCCTACGAGCAGTACTTC
CASSIAAGESYEQYF
>.|.|TRBV20-1|TRBJ2-2
TGCAGTGCCGCTGGTGATGGACCCCAAGGCACCGGGGAGCTGTTTTTT
CSAAGDGPQGTGELFF
>.|.|TRBV7-9|TRBJ1-2
TGTGCCAGCAGCTTTGATCCCGGGACGGCGGACGGCTACACCTTC
CASSFDPGTADGYTF
>.|TRBD1|TRBV3-1|TRBJ2-1
TGTGCCAGCAGGGGGGGACAGGGGTTCTACAATGAGCAGTTCTTC
CASRGGQGFYNEQFF
>.|TRBD1|TRBV15|TRBJ2-7
TGTGCCACCAGCGGAGGACAGGGGCGGTACGAGCAGTACTTC
CATSGGQGRYEQYF
>.|TRBD2|TRBV6-5|TRBJ2-1
TGTGCCAGCAGTGTAGCGGGAGGGCCGGGTGAGCAGTTCTTC
CASSVAGGPGEQFF
>.|.|TRBV7-9|TRBJ1-1
TGTGCCAGCAGCTTCGATCCGGGGACTGAAGCTTTCTTT
CASSFDPGTEAFF
>.|.|TRBV9|TRBJ2-2
TGTGCCAGCAGCGTAGGAACAGTAGGGGACGGGGAGCTGTTTTTT
CASSVGTVGDGELFF
>once|.|TRBV7-9|TRBJ1-5
TGTGCCAGCAGCCACACACAGGGAAATCAGCCCCAGCATTTT
CASSHTQGNQPQHF
>.|TRBD1|TRBV29-1|TRBJ1-1
TGCAGCGTTGCGGGCGACAGGGCCCCGCGGAACACTGAAGCTTTCTTT
CSVAGDRAPRNTEAFF
>.|TRBD2|TRBV20-1|TRBJ2-2
TGCAGTGCCACGCCAGCCCAAGCGGGAGGACCCCCCGGGGAGCTGTTTTTT
CSATPAQAGGPPGELFF
>once|.|TRBV2|TRBJ2-7
TGTGCCAGCAAGGGGACACACTACGAGCAGTACTTC
CASKGTHYEQYF
>.|.|TRBV20-1|TRBJ2-1
TGCAGTGCTAGAGATTTTAGACAGAACAATGAGCAGTTCTTC
CSARDFRQNNEQFF
>.|TRBD1|TRBV9|TRBJ2-1
TGTGCCAGCAGCTTAGGACAGGGTATTCTCAATGAGCAGTTCTTC
CASSLGQGILNEQFF
>.|TRBD1|TRBV28|TRBJ2-3
TGTGCCAGCAGTCCCGCAACGCACGACAGGGGATGGGCAGATACGCAGTATTTT
CASSPATHDRGWADTQYF
>.|TRBD1|TRBV30|TRBJ1-2
TGTGCCTGGAGTAAGTCCGAACAGGGGGCCTCCCGCTATGGCTACACCTTC
CAWSKSEQGASRYGYTF
>.|TRBD1|TRBV5-1|TRBJ2-2
TGCGCCAGCAGCGGGACAGGGGGGACCGGGGAGCTGTTTTTT
CASSGTGGTGELFF
>.|TRBD2|TRBV29-1|TRBJ2-7
TGCAGCGTTTCTGCTGGACTAGCGGGTACCTACGAGCAGTACTTC
CSVSAGLAGTYEQYF
>.|TRBD1|TRBV28|TRBJ2-5
TGTGCCAGCAACCGAGGGGGCAGCTTAGAGACCCAGTACTTC
CASNRGGSLETQYF
>once|.|TRBV4-3|TRBJ2-1
TGCGCCAGCAGCCAAGAACTTTACAGCTCCTACAATGAGCAGTTCTTC
CASSQELYSSYNEQFF
>.|.|TRBV7-6|TRBJ2-7
TGTGCCAGCAGCTTGGTACCCAACGAGCAGTACTTC
CASSLVPNEQYF
>once|.|TRBV7-6|TRBJ2-3
TGTGCCAGCAGCTTAGCTATAGGAGAAGATACGCAGTATTTT
CASSLAIGEDTQYF
>.|.|TRBV9|TRBJ1-1
TGTGCCAGCAGCGCACGGACCGGGACCCAGAACACTGAAGCTTTCTTT
CASSARTGTQNTEAFF
>.|.|TRBV27|TRBJ2-3
TGTGCCAGCAGGCTACAGGGCCCACTAGTGGATACGCAGTATTTT
CASRLQGPLVDTQYF
>once|TRBD2|TRBV7-3|TRBJ2-2
TGTGCCAGCAGCCCCTCTAGCGGGGGGGCCATGCTCGGGGAGCTGTTTTTT
CASSPSSGGAMLGELFF
>.|TRBD2|TRBV28|TRBJ2-7
TGTGCCAGCAGTCTAACTAGCGGGGCCTACGAGCAGTACTTC
CASSLTSGAYEQYF
>.|.|TRBV24-1|TRBJ2-1
TGTGCCACCAGTGATGGGGTCACCTCGGTGGTTGAGCAGTTCTTC
CATSDGVTSVVEQFF
>.|.|TRBV28|TRBJ2-1
TGTGCCAGCAGTCGGAGGGGGGCCTACAATGAGCAGTTCTTC
CASSRRGAYNEQFF
>few|.|TRBV6-1|TRBJ2-7
TGTGCCAGCAGTGCACAAACAGGGCAGGGGGGCAACGAGCAGTACTTC
CASSAQTGQGGNEQYF
>.|.|TRBV27|TRBJ2-5
TGTGCCAGCAGTTACCAAGAGACCCAGTACTTC
CASSYQETQYF
>.|.|TRBV19|TRBJ2-7
TGTGCCAGTACCCAGGGGAGCGACTACTACGAGCAGTACTTC
CASTQGSDYYEQYF
>.|.|TRBV20-1|TRBJ2-1
TGCAGTGCTAGACCCCAGGGGGGGTATTTTAAGAATGAGCAGTTCTTC
CSARPQGGYFKNEQFF
>.|.|TRBV7-2|TRBJ2-5
TGTGCCAGCAGCAAGTACCAAGAGACCCAGTACTTC
CASSKYQETQYF
>.|TRBD2|TRBV20-1|TRBJ2-4
TGCAGTGCTAGAGATGGGAGCGGGGGAACCGACCTCATTCAGTACTTC
CSARDGSGGTDLIQYF
>.|TRBD1|TRBV5-6|TRBJ2-1
TGTGCCAGCAGCTTCGGACAGGACAATGAGCAGTTCTTC
CASSFGQDNEQFF
>.|TRBD2|TRBV3-1|TRBJ2-5
TGTGCCAGCAGCCATGGACTAGACCGCACCCTAGGGACCCAGTACTTC
CASSHGLDRTLGTQYF
>.|TRBD1|TRBV4-3|TRBJ2-7
TGCGCCAGCAGCCAAGTGGTAGGGGGCAGGTACGAGCAGTACTTC
CASSQVVGGRYEQYF
>.|.|TRBV6-5|TRBJ2-3
TGTGCCAGTATGGAGGGGAGCACAGATACGCAGTATTTT
CASMEGSTDTQYF
>.|.|TRBV5-1|TRBJ2-5
TGCGCCAGCACCCACCGGTCCCAAGAGACCCAGTACTTC
CASTHRSQETQYF
>.|.|TRBV27|TRBJ1-1
TGTGCCAGCAGTTCCTTGGAGGGAGCGAACACTGAAGCTTTCTTT
CASSSLEGANTEAFF
>.|.|TRBV3-1|TRBJ2-5
TGTGCCAGCAGCCAAGAGGGGCGTGGGTCCCAAGAGACCCAGTACTTC
CASSQEGRGSQETQYF
>.|TRBD2|TRBV4-3|TRBJ2-3
TGCGCCAGCAGCCAAGACCTCTCTAGCGGGCTCACAGATACGCAGTATTTT
CASSQDLSSGLTDTQYF
>.|TRBD1|TRBV29-1|TRBJ1-1
TGCAGCGGGGGGGGACAGCTTCCACCGAACACTGAAGCTTTCTTT
CSGGGQLPPNTEAFF
>.|.|TRBV19|TRBJ2-2
TGTGCCAGTAGTATAGATCCGGGCACCGGGGAGCTGTTTTTT
CASSIDPGTGELFF
>.|TRBD2|TRBV27|TRBJ2-7
TGTGCCAGCAGTTCGGAACTAGCGGGCGAGCAGTACTTC
CASSSELAGEQYF
>.|.|TRBV29-1|TRBJ2-3
TGCAGCGTTCGTGATAGCTCGGATACGCAGTATTTT
CSVRDSSDTQYF